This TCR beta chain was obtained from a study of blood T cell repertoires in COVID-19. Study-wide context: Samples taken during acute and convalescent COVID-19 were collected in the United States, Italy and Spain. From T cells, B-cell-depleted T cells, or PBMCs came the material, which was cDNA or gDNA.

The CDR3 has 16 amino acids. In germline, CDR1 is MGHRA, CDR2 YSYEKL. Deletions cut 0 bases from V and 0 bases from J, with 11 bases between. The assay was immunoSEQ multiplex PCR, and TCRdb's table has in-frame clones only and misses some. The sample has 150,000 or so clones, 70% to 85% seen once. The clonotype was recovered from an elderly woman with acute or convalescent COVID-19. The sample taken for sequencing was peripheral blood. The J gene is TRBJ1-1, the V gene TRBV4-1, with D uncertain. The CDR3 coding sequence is TGCGCCAGCAGCCAAGAGGGGAGAGGGCTGAACACTGAAGCTTTCTTT. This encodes CASSQEGRGLNTEAFF.